The T cell receptor beta chain under discussion was sequenced for a study of blood T cell repertoires in COVID-19. As for the study in general: T cells, B-cell-depleted T cells, or PBMCs provided the cDNA or gDNA that served as material.

Participant ages covered roughly 18 to 89 years across 24 US areas. Recovered Cohort 3 donors showed two negative PCRs, clearance, or symptom resolution. The CDR3 has 12 amino acids. Trimming removed 11 bases from V and 4 bases from J, with 14 bases in between. Looked up from germline, CDR1 is SNHLY and CDR2 is FYNNEI. Sequenced by immunoSEQ multiplex PCR; TCRdb stores in-frame clones only, minus some. The repertoire consists of some 50,000 clones, with 86% occurring once and the leading ten covering around 3.3%. The TCR was taken from a woman aged 45-59 years who had recovered from COVID-19. The sequenced sample consisted of PBMCs or T cells enriched from blood (not recorded which). The genes are TRBV2 and TRBJ2-5; D is perhaps TRBD2 (6 bases). Written as DNA, the CDR3 is TGTGCCTCGTGGGGACTGCCAGAGACCCAGTACTTC. Protein product: CASWGLPETQYF.